The clone carrying this T cell receptor (beta chain) was detected many times. 5'RACE with 10-nucleotide random UMIs produced the cDNA. MiXCR, run by TCRdb on the 5' RACE reads, gives a single entry per CDR3 protein. This sample carries some 38,000 distinct CDR3 sequences, more than 3% of them seen once, and the ten largest clones take around 7.7%. Time point defined: longitudinal time-point 1 (baseline). The data belong to a study of neurological immune-mediated disorders. V was pared by 5 bases and J by 5 bases, with 9 bases of the junction left unmatched. The germline V gene has CDR1 SGHRS and CDR2 YFSETQ. The CDR3 runs to 14 residues.

The genes are TRBV5-1 and TRBJ2-7; TRBD1 matches at 8 bases. This receptor was identified in a woman in her sixties with multiple sclerosis. Sample: PBMCs. The DNA for the CDR3 is TGCGCCAGCAGTTACATGACAGGGGTCCACGAGCAGTACTTC. Its translation is CASSYMTGVHEQYF.